This TCR beta chain originates from a study of OX40 agonist ivuxolimab in advanced cancers. Some clones are missing from TCRdb's copy, which holds only in-frame ones; the method was immunoSEQ multiplex PCR. The sample has over 45,000 clones, roughly 84% seen once. The CDR3 length is 16 residues. Germline V gene data show CDR1 as LGHNA and CDR2 as YSLEER. Between the trimmed V and J ends, which lost 6 bases and 0 bases, there was a span of 12 bases. This material consisted of CD4+ or CD8+ T cells sorted from blood, taken in a trial of the OX40 agonist ivuxolimab. This receptor was obtained from an adult with an advanced solid tumor such as melanoma, head and neck, liver or kidney cancer. The chain joins TRBV4-3 to TRBJ2-6; D ambiguous. CDR3 residues: CASRPDLYSGANVLTF. CDR3 DNA: TGCGCCAGCAGACCCGACCTCTACTCTGGGGCCAACGTCCTGACTTTC.